Included here is one TCR beta chain sequence, with context. Using immunoSEQ multiplex PCR, the repertoire was profiled, and TCRdb retains in-frame clones only, with some absent. The table has over 70,000 clones, under 90% seen once. The data were taken from a study of T cell clones after liver transplantation. At the level of the study: In this trial, immunosuppression withdrawal was attempted within 2 years of liver transplant. Subjects received no induction therapy and standard immunosuppression until randomization at 12-24 months post-transplant. At least one year of complete immunosuppression withdrawal without enzymes over twice normal defined tolerance.

The TCR was taken from a human patient who received a liver transplant. Some T cells may be transferred from the graft donor. The specimen was CD4+ T cells from blood, collected 12 months after liver transplant.

The CDR3 spells CASSYAGLRQETQYF. CDR3 coding DNA: TGTGCCAGCAGTTACGCGGGACTGCGCCAAGAGACCCAGTACTTC. The gene calls are TRBV6-5 and TRBJ2-5; D is possibly TRBD2 (6 bases). There are 15 residues in the CDR3. The V end lost 2 bases, the J end lost 1 base, and 11 bases lay between the germline ends. From germline, CDR1 is MNHEY and CDR2 SVGAGI.